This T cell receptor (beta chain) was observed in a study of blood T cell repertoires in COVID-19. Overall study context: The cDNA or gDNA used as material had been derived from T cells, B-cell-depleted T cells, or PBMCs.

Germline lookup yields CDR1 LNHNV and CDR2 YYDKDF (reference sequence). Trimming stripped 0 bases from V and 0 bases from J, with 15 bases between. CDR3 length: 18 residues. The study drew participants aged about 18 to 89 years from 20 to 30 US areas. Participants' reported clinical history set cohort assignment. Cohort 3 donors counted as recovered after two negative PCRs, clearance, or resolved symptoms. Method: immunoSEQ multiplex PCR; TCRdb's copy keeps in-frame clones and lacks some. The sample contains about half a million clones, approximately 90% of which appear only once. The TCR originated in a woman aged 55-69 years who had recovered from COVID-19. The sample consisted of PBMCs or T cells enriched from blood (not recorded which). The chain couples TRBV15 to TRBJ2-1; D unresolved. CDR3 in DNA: TGTGCCACCAGCAGAGAAGTACTACGGCGGCGCTCCTACAATGAGCAGTTCTTC. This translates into CATSREVLRRRSYNEQFF.